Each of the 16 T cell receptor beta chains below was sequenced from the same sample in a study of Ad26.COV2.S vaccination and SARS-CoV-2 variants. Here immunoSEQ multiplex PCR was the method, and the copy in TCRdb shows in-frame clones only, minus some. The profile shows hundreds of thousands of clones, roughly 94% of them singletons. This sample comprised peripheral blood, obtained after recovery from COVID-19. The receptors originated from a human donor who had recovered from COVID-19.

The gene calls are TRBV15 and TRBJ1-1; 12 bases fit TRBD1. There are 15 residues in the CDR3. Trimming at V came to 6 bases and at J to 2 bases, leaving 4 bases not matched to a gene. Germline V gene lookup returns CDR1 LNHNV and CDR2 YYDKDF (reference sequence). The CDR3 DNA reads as TGTGCCACCAGGGGACAGGGGGCGAGAAACACTGAAGCTTTCTTT. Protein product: CATRGQGARNTEAFF.

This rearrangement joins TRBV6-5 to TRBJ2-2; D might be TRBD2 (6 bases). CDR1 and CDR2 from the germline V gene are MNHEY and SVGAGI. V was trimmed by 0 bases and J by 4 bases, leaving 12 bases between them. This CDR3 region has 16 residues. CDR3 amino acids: CASSYSGGASTGELFF. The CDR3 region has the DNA TGTGCCAGCAGTTACTCGGGGGGAGCATCCACCGGGGAGCTGTTTTTT.

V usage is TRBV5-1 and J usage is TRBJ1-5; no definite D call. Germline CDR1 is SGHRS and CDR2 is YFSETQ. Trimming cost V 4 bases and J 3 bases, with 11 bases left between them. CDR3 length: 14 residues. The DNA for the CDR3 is TGCGCCAGCAGCCCGGGAGGGTTCAATCAGCCCCAGCATTTT. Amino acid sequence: CASSPGGFNQPQHF.

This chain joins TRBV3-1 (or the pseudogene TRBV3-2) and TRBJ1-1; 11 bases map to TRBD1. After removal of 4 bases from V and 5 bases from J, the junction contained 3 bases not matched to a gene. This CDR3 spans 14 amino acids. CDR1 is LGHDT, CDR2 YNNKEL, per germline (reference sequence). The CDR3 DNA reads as TGTGCCAGCAGCCGCCGGGACAGGGGGACTGAAGCTTTCTTT. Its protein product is CASSRRDRGTEAFF.

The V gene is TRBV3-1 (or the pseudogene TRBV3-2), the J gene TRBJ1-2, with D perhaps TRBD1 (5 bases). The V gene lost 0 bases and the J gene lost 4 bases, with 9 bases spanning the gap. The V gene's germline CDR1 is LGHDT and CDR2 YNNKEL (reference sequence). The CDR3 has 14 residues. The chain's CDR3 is CASSQEATVYGYTF. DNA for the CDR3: TGTGCCAGCAGCCAAGAAGCGACAGTCTATGGCTACACCTTC.

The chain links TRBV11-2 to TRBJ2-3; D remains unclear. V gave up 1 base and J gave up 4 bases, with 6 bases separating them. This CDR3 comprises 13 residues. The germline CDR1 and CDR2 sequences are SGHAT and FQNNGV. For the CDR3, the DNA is TGTGCCAGCAGCTTAGGAGTTTCAGATACGCAGTATTTT. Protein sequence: CASSLGVSDTQYF.

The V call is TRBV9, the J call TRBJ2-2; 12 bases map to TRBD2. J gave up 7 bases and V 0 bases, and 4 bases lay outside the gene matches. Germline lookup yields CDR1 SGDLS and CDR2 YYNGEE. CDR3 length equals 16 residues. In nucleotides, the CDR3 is TGTGCCAGCAGCGTAGGGGGACTAGCGGGCTACGGGGAGCTGTTTTTT. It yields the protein CASSVGGLAGYGELFF.

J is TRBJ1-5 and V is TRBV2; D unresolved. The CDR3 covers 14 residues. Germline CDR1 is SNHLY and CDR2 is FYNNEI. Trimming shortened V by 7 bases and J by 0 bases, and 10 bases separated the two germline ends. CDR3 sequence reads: CASTYVDSNQPQHF. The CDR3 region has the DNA TGTGCCAGCACTTATGTCGATAGCAATCAGCCCCAGCATTTT.

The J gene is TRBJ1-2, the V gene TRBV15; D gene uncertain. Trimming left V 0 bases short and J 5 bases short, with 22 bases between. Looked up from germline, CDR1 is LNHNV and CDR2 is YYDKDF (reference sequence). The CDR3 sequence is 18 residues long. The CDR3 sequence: CATSRDSRALGGLYGYTF. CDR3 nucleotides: TGTGCCACCAGCAGAGATAGTAGAGCTCTGGGAGGGCTTTATGGCTACACCTTC.

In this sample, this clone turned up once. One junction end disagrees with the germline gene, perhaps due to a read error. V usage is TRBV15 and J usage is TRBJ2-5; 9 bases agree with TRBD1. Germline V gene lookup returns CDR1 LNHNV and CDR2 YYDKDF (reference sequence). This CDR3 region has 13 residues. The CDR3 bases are TGTGCCACCAGCAGAGATTTGGGGGACAGGGTTAACTTC. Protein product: CATSRDLGDRVNF.

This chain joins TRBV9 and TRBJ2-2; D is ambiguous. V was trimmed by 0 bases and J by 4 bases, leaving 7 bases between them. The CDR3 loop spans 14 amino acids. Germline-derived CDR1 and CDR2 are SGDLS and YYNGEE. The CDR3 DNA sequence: TGTGCCAGCAGCGTAGGGCCTCTCACCGGGGAGCTGTTTTTT. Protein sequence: CASSVGPLTGELFF. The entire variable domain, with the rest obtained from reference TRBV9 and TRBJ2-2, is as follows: DSGVTQTPKHLITATGQRVTLRCSPRSGDLSVYWYQQSLDQGLQFLIQYYNGEERAKGNILERFSAQQFPDLHSELNLSSLELGDSALYFCASSVGPLTGELFFGEGSRLTVL.

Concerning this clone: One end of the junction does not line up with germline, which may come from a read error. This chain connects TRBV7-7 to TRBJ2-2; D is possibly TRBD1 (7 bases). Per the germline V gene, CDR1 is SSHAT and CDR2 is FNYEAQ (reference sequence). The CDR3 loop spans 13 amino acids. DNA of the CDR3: TGTGCTAGCAGCCCCGGAGGGGGCAGGGAGCTGTTTTTT. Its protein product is CASSPGGGRELFF. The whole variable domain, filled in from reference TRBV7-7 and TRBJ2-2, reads GAGVSQSPRYKVTKRGQDVTLRCDPISSHATLYWYQQALGQGPEFLTYFNYEAQPDKSGLPSDRFSAERPEGSISTLTIQRTEQRDSAMYRCASSPGGGRELFFGEGSRLTVL.

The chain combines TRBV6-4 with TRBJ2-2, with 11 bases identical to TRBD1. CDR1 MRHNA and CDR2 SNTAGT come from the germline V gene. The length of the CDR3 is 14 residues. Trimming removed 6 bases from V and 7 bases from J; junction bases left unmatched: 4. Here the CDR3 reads CASSGQGAGGELFF. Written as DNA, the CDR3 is TGTGCCAGCAGCGGACAGGGGGCAGGCGGGGAGCTGTTTTTT.

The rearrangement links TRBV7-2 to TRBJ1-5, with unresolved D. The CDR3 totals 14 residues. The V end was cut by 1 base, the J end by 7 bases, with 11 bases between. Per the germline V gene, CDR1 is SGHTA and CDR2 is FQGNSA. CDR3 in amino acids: CASSLEGSGQPQHF. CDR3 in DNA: TGTGCCAGCAGCTTAGAAGGTTCGGGGCAGCCCCAGCATTTT.

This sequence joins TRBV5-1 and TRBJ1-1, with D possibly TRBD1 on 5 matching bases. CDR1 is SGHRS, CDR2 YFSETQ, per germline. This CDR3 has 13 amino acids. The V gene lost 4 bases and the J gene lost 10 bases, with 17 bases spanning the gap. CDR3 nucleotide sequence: TGCGCCAGCAGCCCAAGGACCCCTCAGGGAGCTTTCTTT. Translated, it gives CASSPRTPQGAFF.

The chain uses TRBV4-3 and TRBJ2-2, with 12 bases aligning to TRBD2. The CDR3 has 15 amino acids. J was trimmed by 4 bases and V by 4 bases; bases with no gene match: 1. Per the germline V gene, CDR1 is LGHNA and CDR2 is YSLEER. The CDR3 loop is CASSPSGGGTGELFF. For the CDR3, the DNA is TGCGCCAGCAGCCCTAGCGGGGGGGGCACCGGGGAGCTGTTTTTT.